This TCR beta chain was profiled in a study of blood T cell repertoires in COVID-19. At the level of the study: Both acute and convalescent COVID-19 samples were obtained from the United States, Italy and Spain. PBMCs, B-cell-depleted T cells, or T cells were the source of the cDNA or gDNA that made up the material.

This clone was seen a single time. The assay was immunoSEQ multiplex PCR, and TCRdb's table has in-frame clones only and misses some. Here the sample spans roughly 300,000 clones, roughly four fifths being singletons. This CDR3 has 16 amino acids. The V segment lost 5 bases and the J segment 5 bases; nucleotides outside the gene matches: 10. CDR1 is LGHNA and CDR2 is YSLEER in the germline V gene. Sample: peripheral blood. The J gene is TRBJ2-2, the V gene TRBV4-3; TRBD2 agrees at 8 bases. The clonotype comes from a woman aged 45-65 years who had recovered from COVID-19. CDR3 amino acids: CASSKVAGQGTGELFF. In DNA, the CDR3 is TGCGCCAGCAGCAAGGTAGCGGGGCAGGGGACCGGGGAGCTGTTTTTT.